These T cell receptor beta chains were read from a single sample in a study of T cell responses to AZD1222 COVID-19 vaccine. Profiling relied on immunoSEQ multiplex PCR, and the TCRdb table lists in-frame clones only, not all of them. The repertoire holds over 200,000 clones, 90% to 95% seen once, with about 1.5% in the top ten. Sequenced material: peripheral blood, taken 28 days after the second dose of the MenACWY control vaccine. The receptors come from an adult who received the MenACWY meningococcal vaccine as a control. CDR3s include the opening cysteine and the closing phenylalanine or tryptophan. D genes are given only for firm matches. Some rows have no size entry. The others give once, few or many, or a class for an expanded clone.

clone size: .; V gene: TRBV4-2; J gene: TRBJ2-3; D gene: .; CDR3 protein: CASSQEGLSWARSADTQYF; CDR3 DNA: TGTGCCAGCAGCCAAGAGGGACTTAGTTGGGCACGGAGCGCAGATACGCAGTATTTT
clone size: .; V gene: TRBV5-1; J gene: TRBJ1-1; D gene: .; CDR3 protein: CASTRTEKLNTEAFF; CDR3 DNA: TGCGCCAGCACCCGGACAGAAAAGTTGAACACTGAAGCTTTCTTT
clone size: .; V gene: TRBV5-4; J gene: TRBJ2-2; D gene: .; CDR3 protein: CAIGQSNTGELFF; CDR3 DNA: TGTGCCATAGGACAATCGAACACCGGGGAGCTGTTTTTT
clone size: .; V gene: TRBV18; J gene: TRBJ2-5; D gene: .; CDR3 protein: CASSPGAQETQYF; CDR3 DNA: TGTGCCAGCTCACCAGGCGCCCAAGAGACCCAGTACTTC
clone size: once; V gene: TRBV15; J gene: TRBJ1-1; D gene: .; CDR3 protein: CATSRGGVGQGITFF; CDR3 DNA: .
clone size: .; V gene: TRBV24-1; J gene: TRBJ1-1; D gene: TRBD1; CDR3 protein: CATRTGMNTEAFF; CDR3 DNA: TGTGCCACCCGGACAGGGATGAACACTGAAGCTTTCTTT
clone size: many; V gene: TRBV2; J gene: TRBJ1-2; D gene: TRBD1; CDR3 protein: CASRGTGGFRVF; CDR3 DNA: TGTGCCAGCAGAGGGACAGGGGGCTTTCGGGTCTTC
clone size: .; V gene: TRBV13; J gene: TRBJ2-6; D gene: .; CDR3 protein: CASSLGVLGRVTGANVLTF; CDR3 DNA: TGTGCCAGCAGCTTAGGTGTGCTTGGCAGAGTAACCGGGGCCAACGTCCTGACTTTC
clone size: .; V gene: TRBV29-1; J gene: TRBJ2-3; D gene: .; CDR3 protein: CSVDQSGSDTQYF; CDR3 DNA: TGCAGCGTTGATCAGAGCGGATCAGATACGCAGTATTTT
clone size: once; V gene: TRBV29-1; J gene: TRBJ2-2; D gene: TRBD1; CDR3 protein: CSVPGQGNTGELFF; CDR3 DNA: TGCAGCGTTCCGGGACAGGGGAACACCGGGGAGCTGTTTTTT
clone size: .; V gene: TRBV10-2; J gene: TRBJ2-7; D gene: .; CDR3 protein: CASSVGGNEQYF; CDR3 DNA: TGCGCCAGCAGTGTGGGAGGTAACGAGCAGTACTTC
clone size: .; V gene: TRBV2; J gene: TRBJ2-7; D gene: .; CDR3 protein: CASSDTGSYGKQYF; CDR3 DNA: TGTGCCAGCAGTGACACAGGCTCCTACGGCAAGCAGTACTTC
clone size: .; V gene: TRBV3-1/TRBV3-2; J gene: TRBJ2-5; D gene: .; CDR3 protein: CASSQVGGTVFGTQYF; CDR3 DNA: TGTGCCAGCAGCCAAGTAGGCGGGACAGTTTTTGGGACCCAGTACTTC
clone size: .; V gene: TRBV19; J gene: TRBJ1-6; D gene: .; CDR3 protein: CASREDTNGSPLHF; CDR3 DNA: TGTGCCAGTAGGGAGGACACAAATGGTTCACCCCTCCACTTT
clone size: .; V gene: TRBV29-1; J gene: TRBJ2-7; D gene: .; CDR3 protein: CSGADTPYEQYF; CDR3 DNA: TGCAGCGGTGCGGACACCCCCTACGAGCAGTACTTC
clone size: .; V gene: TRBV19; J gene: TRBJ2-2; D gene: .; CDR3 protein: CASTRQDLAGELFF; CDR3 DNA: TGTGCCAGTACCCGACAGGATCTGGCCGGGGAGCTGTTTTTT
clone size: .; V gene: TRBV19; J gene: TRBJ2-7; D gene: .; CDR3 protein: CASSKGYSGFVGYYEQYF; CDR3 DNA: TGTGCCAGTAGTAAGGGCTACAGCGGTTTTGTGGGCTACTACGAGCAGTACTTC
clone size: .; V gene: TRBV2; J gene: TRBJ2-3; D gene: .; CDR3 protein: CASSELASDTQYF; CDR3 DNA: TGTGCCAGCAGTGAATTAGCTTCTGATACGCAGTATTTT
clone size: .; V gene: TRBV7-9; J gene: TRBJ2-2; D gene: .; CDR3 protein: CASRPGTNTGELFF; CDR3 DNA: TGTGCCAGCAGACCCGGGACAAACACCGGGGAGCTGTTTTTT
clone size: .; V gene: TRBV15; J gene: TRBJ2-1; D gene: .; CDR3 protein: CATSTRTGSYNEQFF; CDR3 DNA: TGTGCCACCAGCACCAGAACGGGATCCTACAATGAGCAGTTCTTC
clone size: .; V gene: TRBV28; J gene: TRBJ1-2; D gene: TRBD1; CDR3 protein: CASNRGSGVGYGYTF; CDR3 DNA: TGTGCCAGCAACAGGGGGTCGGGGGTTGGCTATGGCTACACCTTC
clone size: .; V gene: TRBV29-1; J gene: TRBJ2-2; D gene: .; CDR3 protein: CSVLGGPRGGGYTGELFF; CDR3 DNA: TGCAGCGTCCTTGGGGGCCCTCGAGGAGGAGGTTATACCGGGGAGCTGTTTTTT
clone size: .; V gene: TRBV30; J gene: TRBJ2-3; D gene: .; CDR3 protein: CAWRGLAIPDTQYF; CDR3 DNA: TGTGCCTGGAGAGGCTTGGCTATTCCAGATACGCAGTATTTT
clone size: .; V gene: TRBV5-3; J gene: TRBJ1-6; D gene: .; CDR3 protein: CARSPAGTYNSPLHF; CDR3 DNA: TGTGCCAGAAGTCCAGCCGGGACCTATAATTCACCCCTCCACTTT
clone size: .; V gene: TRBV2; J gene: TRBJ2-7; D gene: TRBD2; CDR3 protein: CASTRLAGGNEQYF; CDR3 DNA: TGTGCCAGCACCCGACTAGCGGGGGGAAACGAGCAGTACTTC
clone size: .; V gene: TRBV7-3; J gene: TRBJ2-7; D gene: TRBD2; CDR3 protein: CASSLMTGGSYEQYF; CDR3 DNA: TGTGCCAGCAGCTTAATGACGGGGGGTTCCTACGAGCAGTACTTC
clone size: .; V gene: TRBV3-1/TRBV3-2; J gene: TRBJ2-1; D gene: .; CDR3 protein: CASSRHRDLYNEQFF; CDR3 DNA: TGTGCCAGCAGCCGGCACAGGGACCTTTACAATGAGCAGTTCTTC
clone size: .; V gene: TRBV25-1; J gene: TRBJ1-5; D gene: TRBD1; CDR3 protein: CASSEAGGADQPQHF; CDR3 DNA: TGTGCCAGCAGTGAGGCAGGGGGCGCCGATCAGCCCCAGCATTTT
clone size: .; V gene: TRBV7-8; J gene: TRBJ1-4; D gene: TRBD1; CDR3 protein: CASTPHRGDEKLFF; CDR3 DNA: TGTGCCAGCACCCCTCACAGGGGTGACGAAAAACTGTTTTTT
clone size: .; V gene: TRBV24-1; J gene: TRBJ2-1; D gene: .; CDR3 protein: CATSGETAEYNEQFF; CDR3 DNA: TGTGCCACCAGTGGTGAGACAGCCGAATACAATGAGCAGTTCTTC
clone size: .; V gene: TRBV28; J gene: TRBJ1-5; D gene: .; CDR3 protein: CASSAGGRDSNQPQHF; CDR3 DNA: TGTGCCAGCAGTGCGGGGGGAAGGGATAGCAATCAGCCCCAGCATTTT
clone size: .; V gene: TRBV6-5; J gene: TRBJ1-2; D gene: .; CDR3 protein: CASSYQWGHEGYTF; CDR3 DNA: TGTGCCAGCAGTTACCAGTGGGGGCATGAGGGCTACACCTTC
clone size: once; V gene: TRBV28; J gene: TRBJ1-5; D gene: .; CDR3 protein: CASSPTDGPGNQPQHF; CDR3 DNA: TGTGCCAGCAGCCCCACGGACGGGCCAGGCAATCAGCCCCAGCATTTT
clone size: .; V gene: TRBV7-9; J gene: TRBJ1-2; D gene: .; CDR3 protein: CASTLAARDGGGYTF; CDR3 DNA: TGTGCCAGCACCCTAGCTGCCAGGGACGGAGGTGGCTACACCTTC
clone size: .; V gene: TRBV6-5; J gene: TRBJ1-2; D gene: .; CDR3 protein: CASSFLRGRYRGYTF; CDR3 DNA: TGTGCCAGCAGTTTTCTCCGGGGGCGATATAGAGGCTACACCTTC
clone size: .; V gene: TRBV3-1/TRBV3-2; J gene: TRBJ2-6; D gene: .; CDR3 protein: CASSHLFSRDGESGANVLTF; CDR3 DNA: TGTGCCAGCAGCCACCTCTTTTCTCGGGACGGGGAATCTGGGGCCAACGTCCTGACTTTC
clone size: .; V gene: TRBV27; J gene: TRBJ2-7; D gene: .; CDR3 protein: CASSPPSYEQYF; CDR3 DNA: TGTGCCAGCAGTCCACCCTCCTACGAGCAGTACTTC
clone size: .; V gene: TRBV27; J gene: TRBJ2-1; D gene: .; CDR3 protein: CASRRGEMTGYNEQFF; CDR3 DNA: TGTGCCAGCAGGCGTGGGGAGATGACAGGCTACAATGAGCAGTTCTTC
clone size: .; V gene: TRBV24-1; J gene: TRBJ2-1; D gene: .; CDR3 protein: CATSAQPPGLSYNEQFF; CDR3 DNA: TGTGCCACCAGTGCCCAGCCCCCGGGACTTTCCTACAATGAGCAGTTCTTC
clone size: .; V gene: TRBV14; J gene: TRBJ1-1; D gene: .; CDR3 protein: CASSHAQAGTEAFF; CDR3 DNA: TGTGCCAGCAGCCATGCTCAGGCTGGCACTGAAGCTTTCTTT
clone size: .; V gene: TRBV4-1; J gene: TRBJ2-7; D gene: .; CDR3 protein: CASSQDRARGREQYF; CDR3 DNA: TGCGCCAGCAGCCAAGATAGGGCCCGGGGGCGCGAGCAGTACTTC
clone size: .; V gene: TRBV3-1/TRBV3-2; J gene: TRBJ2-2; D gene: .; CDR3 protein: CASSQGPHVTGELFF; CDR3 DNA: TGTGCCAGCAGCCAAGGGCCGCATGTGACCGGGGAGCTGTTTTTT
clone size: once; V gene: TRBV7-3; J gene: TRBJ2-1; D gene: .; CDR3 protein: CASSLGGLEQFF; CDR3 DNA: TGTGCCAGCAGCTTGGGGGGACTTGAGCAGTTCTTC
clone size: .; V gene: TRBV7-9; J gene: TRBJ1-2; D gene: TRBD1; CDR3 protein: CASSAGTGVYGYTF; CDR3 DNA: TGTGCCAGCAGCGCCGGGACAGGAGTCTATGGCTACACCTTC
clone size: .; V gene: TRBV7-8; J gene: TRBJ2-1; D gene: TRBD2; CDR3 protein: CASSLALAAIYNEQFF; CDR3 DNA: TGTGCCAGCAGCTTAGCGCTAGCGGCGATATACAATGAGCAGTTCTTC
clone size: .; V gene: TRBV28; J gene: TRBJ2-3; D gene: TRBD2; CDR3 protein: CASSLASGGTDTQYF; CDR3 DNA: TGTGCCAGCAGTTTGGCTAGCGGGGGCACAGATACGCAGTATTTT
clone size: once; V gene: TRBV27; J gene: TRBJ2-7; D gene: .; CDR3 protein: CASSSLQGRIYEQYF; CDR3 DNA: TGTGCCAGCAGTTCCCTGCAGGGTAGGATCTACGAGCAGTACTTC
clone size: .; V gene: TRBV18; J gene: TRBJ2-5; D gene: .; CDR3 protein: CASSRLLTGSQETQYF; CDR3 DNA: TGTGCCAGCTCACGTCTACTTACAGGGTCGCAAGAGACCCAGTACTTC
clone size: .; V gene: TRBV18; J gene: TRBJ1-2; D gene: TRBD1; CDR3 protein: CASSPRTGDSYGYTF; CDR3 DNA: TGTGCCAGCTCACCTAGGACAGGGGACAGCTATGGCTACACCTTC
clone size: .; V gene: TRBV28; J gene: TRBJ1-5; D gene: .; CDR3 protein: CASSLWPQPQHF; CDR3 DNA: TGTGCCAGCAGTTTATGGCCTCAGCCCCAGCATTTT
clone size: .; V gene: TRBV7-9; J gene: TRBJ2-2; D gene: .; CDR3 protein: CASSLSLQNTGELFF; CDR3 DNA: TGTGCCAGCAGCTTAAGTCTACAGAACACCGGGGAGCTGTTTTTT
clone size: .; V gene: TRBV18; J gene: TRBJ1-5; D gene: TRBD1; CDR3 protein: CASSPTGEDNQPQHF; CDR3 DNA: TGTGCCAGCTCACCGACAGGGGAGGACAATCAGCCCCAGCATTTT
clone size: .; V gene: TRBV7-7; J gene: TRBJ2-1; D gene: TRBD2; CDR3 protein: CASSLVGTNNEQFF; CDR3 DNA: TGTGCCAGCAGCTTAGTGGGGACTAACAATGAGCAGTTCTTC
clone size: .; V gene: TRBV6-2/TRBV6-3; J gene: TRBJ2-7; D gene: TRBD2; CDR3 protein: CASSSPSGGSYEQYF; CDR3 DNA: TGTGCCAGCAGCTCGCCTAGCGGGGGGTCCTACGAGCAGTACTTC
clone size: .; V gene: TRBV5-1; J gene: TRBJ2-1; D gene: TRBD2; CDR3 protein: CASSLWGLSGRDYNEQFF; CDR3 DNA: TGCGCCAGCAGCTTGTGGGGGCTTAGCGGGAGGGACTACAATGAGCAGTTCTTC
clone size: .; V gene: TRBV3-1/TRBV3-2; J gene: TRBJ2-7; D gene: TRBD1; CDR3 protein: CASSLENRGEQYF; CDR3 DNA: TGTGCCAGCAGCCTAGAAAACAGGGGGGAGCAGTACTTC
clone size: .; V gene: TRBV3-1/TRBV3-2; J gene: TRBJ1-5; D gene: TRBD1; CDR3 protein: CASSQGTGAPSNQPQHF; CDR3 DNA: TGTGCCAGCAGCCAAGGGACAGGGGCCCCTAGCAATCAGCCCCAGCATTTT
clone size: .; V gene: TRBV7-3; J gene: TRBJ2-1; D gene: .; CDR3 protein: CASSPNVPGGPYNEQFF; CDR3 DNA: TGTGCCAGCAGCCCTAACGTACCGGGGGGCCCCTACAATGAGCAGTTCTTC
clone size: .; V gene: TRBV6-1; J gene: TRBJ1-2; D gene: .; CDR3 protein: CASSDPRGGNYGYTF; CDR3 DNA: TGTGCCAGCAGTGACCCCCGGGGCGGTAACTATGGCTACACCTTC
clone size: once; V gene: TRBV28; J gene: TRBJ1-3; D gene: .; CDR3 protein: CASSRTGNTIYF; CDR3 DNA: TGTGCCAGCAGCCGCACTGGAAACACCATATATTTT